This T cell receptor (beta chain) was obtained from a study of shared clonotypes between healthy human individuals. Germline V CDR1 and CDR2: LNHDA, SQIVND (reference sequence). V was trimmed by 3 bases and J by 5 bases, leaving 10 bases between them. The CDR3 is 13 amino acids. For this clone: Distinct nucleotide sequences in the sample also encode this CDR3.

Cells designated naive CD8 were CD45RO-negative and were positively selected for CCR7, with terminally differentiated effector memory CD45RA+ cells excluded. Sequencing used immunoSEQ multiplex PCR; TCRdb keeps in-frame clones, though not all of them. The data contain some 2 million clones, roughly 94% of them seen just once; the ten biggest clones take up roughly 1.2%. The sample comprised naive CD8+ T cells sorted from blood. This TCR derives from a young man in good health. The gene calls are TRBV19 and TRBJ2-5; possibly TRBD2 for D (5 bases). CDR3 coding DNA: TGTGCCAGTAGTATTGACGGGGAGGAGACCCAGTACTTC. It yields the protein CASSIDGEETQYF.